A selection of T cell receptor beta chains follows, all from one sample in a study of cytomegalovirus exposure and HLA in healthy donors. Method: immunoSEQ multiplex PCR; TCRdb's copy keeps in-frame clones and lacks some. The sample has roughly 110,000 clones, 67% seen once; the top ten hold roughly 8.3%. The sequencing input was PBMCs. Every receptor here comes from a man aged 18 to 29 in good health and CMV-seropositive. CDR3s include the opening cysteine and the closing phenylalanine or tryptophan. A D gene is named only where the DNA matches it firmly. The size field is filled for only some rows; it gives once, few, many or a size class.

TGCGCCAGCAGCCGGGCGGGGGGTCAAGAGACCCAGTACTTC,CASSRAGGQETQYF,TRBD2,TRBV5-1,TRBJ2-5,.
TGCGCCAGCAGCCCCCAACAGGGGGTGAACACTGAAGCTTTCTTT,CASSPQQGVNTEAFF,TRBD1,TRBV5-1,TRBJ1-1,.
TGTGCCAGCAGCCAAAACCTGGACTATTGCCATCCCCTCTTC,CASSQNLDYCHPLF,.,TRBV4-2,TRBJ2-1,.
TGTGCCAGCAGCGTAGGCGGGAGCGCAGATACGCAGTATTTT,CASSVGGSADTQYF,TRBD2,TRBV9,TRBJ2-3,.
TGTGCCAGCAGCCAAGAAGTCGGCGGAGGGGCGGAGACCCAGTACTTC,CASSQEVGGGAETQYF,.,TRBV4-2,TRBJ2-5,.
TGTGCCAGCAGCGACCCCTGGCGGGGGGGCGCCACAGATACGCAGTATTTT,CASSDPWRGGATDTQYF,TRBD2,TRBV28,TRBJ2-3,few
TGCAGCGTTCTGGACAGTGAAGCTTTCTTT,CSVLDSEAFF,.,TRBV29-1,TRBJ1-1,.
TGTGCCAGCAGCTTAGACCCGATCACTAGCGGAAAAGGGAATGAGCAGTTCTTC,CASSLDPITSGKGNEQFF,TRBD2,TRBV7-8,TRBJ2-1,.
TGTGCCAGCAGCCCGGGGGGGGGCAATCAGCCCCAGCATTTT,CASSPGGGNQPQHF,.,TRBV7-2,TRBJ1-5,.
TGTGCCAGCAGCTTAGCTGGAGATCAGCCCCAGCATTTT,CASSLAGDQPQHF,.,TRBV7-6,TRBJ1-5,.
TGTGCCAGTAGCGGACTAGCGGGGGGGACAGATACGCAGTATTTT,CASSGLAGGTDTQYF,TRBD2,TRBV19,TRBJ2-3,.
TGCGCCAGCAGCTTGTCAGTGGACTATGGCTACACCTTC,CASSLSVDYGYTF,.,TRBV5-1,TRBJ1-2,.
TGTGCCAGCAGCTTCCAGCGGAGTCGCACTGAAGCTTTCTTT,CASSFQRSRTEAFF,.,TRBV7-8,TRBJ1-1,.
TGTGCCAGCTCACCCTCCTTCAGCGGCAGGGGGAACACCGGGGAGCTGTTTTTT,CASSPSFSGRGNTGELFF,.,TRBV18,TRBJ2-2,.
TGTGCCAGCAGCTTAGGAGTTGCGGGGGATGTTGATGAGCAGTTCTTC,CASSLGVAGDVDEQFF,TRBD2,TRBV7-9,TRBJ2-1,few
TGTGCCAGCAGAGAGAGCAAGGGGACTTGGTCACCCCTCCACTTT,CASRESKGTWSPLHF,.,TRBV6-1,TRBJ1-6,.
TGTGCCAGCAGTTTATCCCCACTCAGCGGGGACACAGATACGCAGTATTTT,CASSLSPLSGDTDTQYF,TRBD2,TRBV28,TRBJ2-3,.
TGTGCCTGGACCCTGGGGGCGGGAGAGACCCAGTACTTC,CAWTLGAGETQYF,.,TRBV30,TRBJ2-5,.
TGTGCCTGGACCGGGACAGGGATTCACGAGCAGTACTTC,CAWTGTGIHEQYF,TRBD1,TRBV30,TRBJ2-7,.
TGTGCCAGCAGCGTAGGTCTAATCCCGAGCTCCTATAATTCACCCCTCCACTTT,CASSVGLIPSSYNSPLHF,.,TRBV9,TRBJ1-6,.
TGTGCCAGCAGCCTGCGAAGCGGGGGGGCCGGCCAGACCCAGTACTTC,CASSLRSGGAGQTQYF,TRBD2,TRBV7-9,TRBJ2-5,few
TGTGCCATCAGTCACCTCTCAGGGACAGGGGGTACTGAAGCTTTCTTT,CAISHLSGTGGTEAFF,TRBD1,TRBV10-3,TRBJ1-1,.
TGTGCCAGCAGCGTGACAGGAGGCTATGGCTACACCTTC,CASSVTGGYGYTF,.,TRBV2,TRBJ1-2,.
TGTGCCAGCAGCTTAAAAGGGGTACTTAACTATGGCTACACCTTC,CASSLKGVLNYGYTF,.,TRBV7-2,TRBJ1-2,.